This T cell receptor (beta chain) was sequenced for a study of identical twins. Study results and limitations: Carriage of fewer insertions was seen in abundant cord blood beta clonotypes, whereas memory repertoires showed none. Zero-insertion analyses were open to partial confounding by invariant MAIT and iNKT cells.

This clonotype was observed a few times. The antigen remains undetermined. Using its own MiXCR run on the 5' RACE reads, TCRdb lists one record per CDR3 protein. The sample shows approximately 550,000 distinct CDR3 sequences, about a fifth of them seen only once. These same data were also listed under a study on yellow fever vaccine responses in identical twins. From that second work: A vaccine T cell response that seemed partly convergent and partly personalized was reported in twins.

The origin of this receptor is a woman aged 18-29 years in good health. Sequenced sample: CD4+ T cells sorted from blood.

Written as DNA, the CDR3 is TGTGCCAGCAGGCGGACTAGCGGGAGGGCCACCGGGGAGCTGTTTTTT. Its translation: CASRRTSGRATGELFF. The chain uses TRBV7-9 and TRBJ2-2; 15 nucleotides agree with TRBD2. Germline V gives CDR1 SEHNR, CDR2 FQNEAQ (reference sequence). This CDR3 is 16 amino acids long. V shed 6 bases, J shed 4 bases, and the junction held 3 bases outside the gene matches.